Below are 29 T cell receptor beta chains sequenced from a single sample in a study of blood T cell repertoires in COVID-19 (dated by TCRdb to the early 2020s). Library preparation employed the immunoSEQ multiplex PCR assay. The source is immuneACCESS, and TCRdb retained only in-frame sequences with V and J called. Part of the clones is not carried over; for the studies checked, unresolved V genes explain less than half of this, and the remainder is unexplained. For this sample the table gives 120,000 to 150,000 clones, of which roughly 81% were detected only once. The ten biggest clones cover 6.5% to 8.5% of the sample. Material: peripheral blood. These receptors came from a human donor with acute or convalescent COVID-19. The donor label of this sample is uncertain.

The chain links TRBV11-2 to TRBJ2-2; the match to TRBD2 covers 8 bases. The V segment lost 5 bases and the J segment 5 bases; nucleotides outside the gene matches: 7. Germline V CDR1 and CDR2: SGHAT, FQNNGV. The CDR3 has 15 amino acids. The DNA of the CDR3 is TGTGCCAGCAGCCCTATAGCGGGGATAACCGGGGAGCTGTTTTTT. Protein sequence: CASSPIAGITGELFF.

V gene TRBV2 combines with J gene TRBJ1-1; 7 bases fit TRBD1. Germline CDR1 SNHLY, CDR2 FYNNEI. V shed 4 bases, J shed 6 bases, and the junction held 2 bases outside the gene matches. This CDR3 has 12 amino acids. The CDR3 nucleotides are TGTGCCAGCAGTGTGGGGACAGCTGAAGCTTTCTTT. Translated, it gives CASSVGTAEAFF.

The gene calls are TRBV19 and TRBJ2-7; tentative D call: TRBD1 (5 bases). This CDR3 region has 13 residues. With 7 bases removed from V and 5 bases from J, the gap between germline ends came to 15 bases. Germline lookup yields CDR1 LNHDA and CDR2 SQIVND (reference sequence). CDR3 in amino acids: CASIPTEPHEQYV. CDR3 nucleotide sequence: TGTGCCAGTATCCCGACAGAGCCCCACGAGCAGTACGTC.

The rearrangement joins TRBV7-9 to TRBJ1-4, with D possibly TRBD1 on 5 matching bases. CDR1 is SEHNR and CDR2 is FQNEAQ in the germline V gene (reference sequence). Trimming took 3 bases from V and 12 from J, leaving 17 bases between them. The CDR3 runs 14 residues. CDR3 sequence reads: CASSFGAGSSELFF. In DNA form, the CDR3 reads TGTGCCAGCAGCTTTGGGGCCGGGTCCTCGGAACTGTTTTTT.

The rearrangement uses TRBV11-2 and TRBJ2-1; 8 bases are shared with TRBD2. The V and J ends lost 0 bases and 7 bases, in that order; junction bases with no gene match: 11. The CDR3 runs to 17 residues. Germline lookup yields CDR1 SGHAT and CDR2 FQNNGV. Written as DNA, the CDR3 is TGTGCCAGCAGCTTAGACGACGGGGGGCTAGCGGGTAATGAGCAGTTCTTC. Translated: CASSLDDGGLAGNEQFF.

V gene TRBV24-1 combines with J gene TRBJ2-5; 8 bases agree with TRBD1. The CDR3 covers 13 residues. J lost 5 bases, V lost 7 bases, and 5 bases had no gene match. Germline CDR1 is KGHDR and CDR2 is SFDVKD. The CDR3: CATSRTGRETQYF. Here the CDR3 DNA reads TGTGCCACCAGCAGGACAGGGAGGGAGACCCAGTACTTC.

This chain uses TRBV6-6 with TRBJ1-3, with TRBD1 matching 8 bases. The CDR3 loop spans 16 amino acids. Germline CDR1 and CDR2: MNHNY and SVGAGI (reference sequence). V was clipped by 1 base and J by 4 bases; unmatched bases: 6. This chain's CDR3 is CASSYFTGGNGNTIYF. The CDR3 DNA follows: TGTGCCAGCAGTTACTTCACAGGGGGGAACGGAAACACCATATATTTT.

The CDR3 DNA follows: TGTGCCAGCAGCGTAGAAGCTCGGGGGTCAGATACGCAGTATTTT. Translated, it gives CASSVEARGSDTQYF. The chain joins TRBV9 to TRBJ2-3; weak D call: TRBD2 (6 bases). CDR1 SGDLS and CDR2 YYNGEE come from the germline V gene. There are 15 residues in the CDR3. The ends were cut back, 0 bases at V and 4 bases at J, with 12 bases in the middle.

CDR3 DNA: TGCGCCAGCAGCTGGGGACAGTCGAACACTGAAGCTTTCTTT. Amino acids: CASSWGQSNTEAFF. The rearrangement links TRBV5-1 to TRBJ1-1, with 7 bases fitting TRBD1. Per the germline V gene, CDR1 is SGHRS and CDR2 is YFSETQ. CDR3 length equals 14 residues. J was trimmed by 1 base and V by 3 bases; bases with no gene match: 3.

This clone appeared once. The chain joins TRBV29-1 to TRBJ1-2; D unresolved. The V gene lost 3 bases and the J gene lost 2 bases, with 10 bases spanning the gap. The CDR3 is 13 residues long. Per the germline V gene, CDR1 is SQVTM and CDR2 is ANQGSEA. The CDR3: CSVEEAMNYGYTF. CDR3 nucleotide sequence: TGCAGCGTTGAGGAGGCGATGAACTATGGCTACACCTTC.

V gene TRBV2 combines with J gene TRBJ1-1; D gene unclear. Trimming removed 6 bases at V and 4 bases at J, with 9 bases between. This CDR3 has 12 amino acids. Germline lookup yields CDR1 SNHLY and CDR2 FYNNEI. The CDR3 DNA is TGTGCCAGCAGCCTACCCGGCACTGAAGCTTTCTTT. Translated, it gives CASSLPGTEAFF.

The rearrangement uses TRBV5-1 and TRBJ2-5, with D possibly TRBD2 on 6 matching bases. Germline values: CDR1 SGHRS, CDR2 YFSETQ. This CDR3 region has 15 residues. V was pared by 7 bases and J by 0 bases, with 16 bases between. CDR3 amino acids: CASSQKLADQETQYF. The CDR3, as DNA: TGCGCCAGCTCCCAAAAGTTAGCGGACCAAGAGACCCAGTACTTC.

The chain joins TRBV27 to TRBJ1-4; D may be TRBD1 (6 bases). The CDR3 extends over 19 amino acids. Looked up from germline, CDR1 is MNHEY and CDR2 is SMNVEV (reference sequence). With 6 bases removed from V and 14 bases from J, the gap between germline ends came to 37 bases. CDR3 amino acids: CASSPLTEQGKLHHSPLFF. The CDR3 DNA reads as TGTGCCAGCAGCCCATTGACGGAACAGGGAAAACTGCATCATTCTCCTCTGTTTTTT.

The chain employs TRBV30 and TRBJ1-1; TRBD1 matches 7 bases. This CDR3 has 16 amino acids. V shed 2 bases and J 1 base; nucleotides not matched to a gene: 10. The germline V gene has CDR1 GTSNPN and CDR2 SVGIG (reference sequence). The CDR3 region has the DNA TGTGCCTGGAGTCCCAGGGGGAGCCGCAGGAACACTGAAGCTTTCTTT. Amino acid sequence: CAWSPRGSRRNTEAFF.

The V call is TRBV5-1, the J call TRBJ1-3; D remains ambiguous. Trimming left V 6 bases short and J 0 bases short, with 10 bases between. The CDR3 contains 14 residues. Germline lookup yields CDR1 SGHRS and CDR2 YFSETQ. CDR3 DNA sequence: TGCGCCAGCAAAGAGGGTCCCTCTGGAAACACCATATATTTT. Encoded protein: CASKEGPSGNTIYF.

The J gene is TRBJ1-5, the V gene TRBV5-8; the match to TRBD1 covers 9 bases. The germline V gene encodes CDR1 SGHTS and CDR2 YDEGEE. V lost 5 bases and J lost 6; bases outside the gene matches: 12. This CDR3 contains 16 residues. The chain's CDR3 is CASSSPGTGLLQPQHF. In nucleotides, the CDR3 is TGTGCCAGCAGTAGCCCCGGGACAGGGCTTCTTCAGCCCCAGCATTTT.

The CDR3 sequence: CASSLRAYNSPLHF. CDR3 sequence (DNA): TGTGCCAGCAGTCTACGGGCCTATAATTCACCCCTCCACTTT. V and J are TRBV7-3 and TRBJ1-6; D unresolved. CDR3 length: 14 amino acids. The V and J ends lost 6 bases and 2 bases respectively, with 8 bases between them. Germline loops: CDR1 SGHTA, CDR2 FQGTGA.

This chain uses TRBV7-8 with TRBJ2-5, with D perhaps TRBD1 (6 bases). CDR1 SGHVS and CDR2 FQNEAQ come from the germline V gene. The CDR3 spans 14 residues. V lost 7 bases and J 2 bases, leaving 14 bases between the germline ends. For the CDR3, the DNA is TGTGCCAGCATCCCTGACAGGAGACAAGAGACCCAGTACTTC. This gives the protein CASIPDRRQETQYF. The whole variable domain, remainder taken from reference TRBV7-8 and TRBJ2-5, is GAGVSQSPRYKVAKRGQDVALRCDPISGHVSLFWYQQALGQGPEFLTYFQNEAQLDKSGLPSDRFFAERPEGSVSTLKIQRTQQEDSAVYLCASIPDRRQETQYFGPGTRLLVL.

This sequence joins TRBV4-1 and TRBJ1-1, with D possibly matching TRBD1 (5 bases). The CDR3 has 18 residues. Germline V gene data show CDR1 as MGHRA and CDR2 as YSYEKL. V was cut by 3 bases and J by 0 bases, with 20 bases left in between. The CDR3 DNA follows: TGCGCCAGCAGCCAGGGGGGGGGACTCCGCTCCATGAACACTGAAGCTTTCTTT. The encoded protein is CASSQGGGLRSMNTEAFF.

This clone was observed a single time. CDR3 coding DNA: TGTGCCTGGAGTCCCGGGACAGGGTTCGATGGCTACACCTTC. It codes for CAWSPGTGFDGYTF. V and J are TRBV30 and TRBJ1-2; 9 bases match TRBD1. The junction had 7 bases not matched to a gene; V was cut back by 2 bases and J by 6 bases. Germline V gives CDR1 GTSNPN, CDR2 SVGIG (reference sequence). The CDR3 contains 14 residues. Complete variable domain (other parts from reference TRBV30 and TRBJ1-2): SQTIHQWPATLVQPVGSPLSLECTVEGTSNPNLYWYRQAAGRGLQLLFYSVGIGQISSEVPQNLSASRPQDRQFILSSKKLLLSDSGFYLCAWSPGTGFDGYTFGSGTRLTVV.

This clone has only one observation. The chain links TRBV9 to TRBJ1-2, with TRBD1 matching over 8 bases. In germline, CDR1 is SGDLS, CDR2 YYNGEE. The CDR3 consists of 13 residues. Losses at the gene ends were 0 bases for V and 6 bases for J; bases not matched to a gene: 1. The CDR3 sequence is CASSVDRGDGYTF. The CDR3 DNA follows: TGTGCCAGCAGCGTAGACAGGGGGGATGGCTACACCTTC.

The V call is TRBV11-2, the J call TRBJ2-7; weak D call: TRBD1 (6 bases). V lost 2 bases to trimming and J lost 6 bases, with 11 bases between them. CDR3 length: 13 amino acids. Germline loops: CDR1 SGHAT, CDR2 FQNNGV. In nucleotides, the CDR3 is TGTGCCAGCAGCTTACAGGGGCCGGGCGAGCAGTACTTC. It codes for CASSLQGPGEQYF.

The J gene is TRBJ2-1, the V gene TRBV4-1; the D gene is possibly TRBD1 (5 bases). This CDR3 is 15 amino acids long. Trimming took 0 bases from V and 10 from J, leaving 16 bases between them. The germline V gene has CDR1 MGHRA and CDR2 YSYEKL. CDR3 loop: CASSQERRGGAEQFF. In DNA form, the CDR3 reads TGCGCCAGCAGCCAAGAAAGGAGAGGTGGGGCGGAGCAGTTCTTC.

The J gene is TRBJ1-1, the V gene TRBV10-3, with TRBD1 matching 9 bases. Germline V gene data show CDR1 as ENHRY and CDR2 as SYGVKD. There are 15 residues in the CDR3. The V segment lost 4 bases and the J segment 0 bases; nucleotides outside the gene matches: 3. Here the CDR3 reads CAISGQGGMNTEAFF. The CDR3 DNA reads TGTGCCATCAGTGGACAGGGGGGGATGAACACTGAAGCTTTCTTT.

The chain has TRBV10-1 and TRBJ2-1; 8 bases agree with TRBD2. CDR1 WNHNN and CDR2 SYGVQD come from the germline V gene (reference sequence). V shed 5 bases and J 2 bases; nucleotides not matched to a gene: 11. This CDR3 is built from 17 residues. The CDR3 DNA follows: TGCGCCAGCAGTCCCCTACCCAGCGGGGGAGCCTACAATGAGCAGTTCTTC. Translating it yields CASSPLPSGGAYNEQFF.

As DNA, the CDR3 is TGTGCCAGCAGCTTAGATCCTAGCTATAATTCACCCCTCCACTTT. Translating it yields CASSLDPSYNSPLHF. This sequence joins TRBV11-2 and TRBJ1-6, with D unresolved. Germline V gives CDR1 SGHAT, CDR2 FQNNGV. The CDR3 contains 15 residues. V lost 0 bases and J lost 3, with 6 bases in between. Based on the CDR3 plus reference TRBV11-2 and TRBJ1-6, the full variable domain is EAGVAQSPRYKIIEKRQSVAFWCNPISGHATLYWYQQILGQGPKLLIQFQNNGVVDDSQLPKDRFSAERLKGVDSTLKIQPAKLEDSAVYLCASSLDPSYNSPLHFGNGTRLTVT.

This clone occurred a few times. The V gene is TRBV19, the J gene TRBJ1-5; perhaps TRBD1 as D (5 bases). Trimming removed 5 bases at V and 0 bases at J, with 14 bases between. The CDR3 loop spans 16 amino acids. In germline, CDR1 is LNHDA, CDR2 SQIVND (reference sequence). The CDR3 here is CASSSQDPPSNQPQHF. For the CDR3, the DNA is TGTGCCAGTAGTTCACAGGACCCTCCTAGCAATCAGCCCCAGCATTTT.

The sample holds a few counts of this clone. This sequence joins TRBV7-3 and TRBJ2-1, with D perhaps TRBD1 (5 bases). V shed 1 base and J shed 8 bases, with 9 bases lying between them. Per germline, CDR1 SGHTA and CDR2 FQGTGA. The CDR3 contains 13 residues. CDR3 sequence: CASSLSFRDEQFF. CDR3 nucleotides: TGTGCCAGCAGCTTAAGTTTCAGGGATGAGCAGTTCTTC.

The chain recombines TRBV5-6 with TRBJ2-7; D is possibly TRBD2 (6 bases). Trimming took 4 bases from V and 7 from J, leaving 18 bases between them. From germline, CDR1 is SGHDT and CDR2 YYEEEE. This CDR3 is built from 14 residues. The CDR3 loop reads CASSRYGGSGEQYV. In DNA form, the CDR3 reads TGTGCCAGCAGCCGCTACGGGGGTTCGGGTGAGCAGTACGTC.